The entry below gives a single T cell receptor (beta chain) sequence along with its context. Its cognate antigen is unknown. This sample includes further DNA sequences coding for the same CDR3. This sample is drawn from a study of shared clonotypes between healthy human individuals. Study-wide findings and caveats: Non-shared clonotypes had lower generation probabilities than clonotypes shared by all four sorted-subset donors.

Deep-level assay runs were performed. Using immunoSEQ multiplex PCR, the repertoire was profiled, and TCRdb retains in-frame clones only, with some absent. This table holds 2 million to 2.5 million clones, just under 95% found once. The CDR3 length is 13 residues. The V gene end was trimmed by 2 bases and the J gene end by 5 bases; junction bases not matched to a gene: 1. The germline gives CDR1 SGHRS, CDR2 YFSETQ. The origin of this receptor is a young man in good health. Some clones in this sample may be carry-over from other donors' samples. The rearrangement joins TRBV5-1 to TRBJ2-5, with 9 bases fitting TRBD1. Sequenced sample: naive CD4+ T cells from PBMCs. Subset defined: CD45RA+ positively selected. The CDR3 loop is CASSLGQGETQYF. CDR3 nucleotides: TGCGCCAGCAGCTTAGGACAGGGGGAGACCCAGTACTTC.